This T cell receptor (beta chain) was identified during a study of control samples from healthy donors and cancer patients (dated by TCRdb to between 2020 and 2021). Per the germline V gene, SGDLS is the CDR1 and YYNGEE is the CDR2. At the junction V is shortened by 3 bases and J by 8 bases, with 21 bases in between. From its cysteine to its phenylalanine, the CDR3 spans 16 amino acids. Only the CDR3 portion is preserved as DNA: 48 bases, with reading frame beginning at the first base. Regarding this clone: The specificity of this receptor is unknown. Base-call qualities are not available, and no considerably larger clone is one nucleotide away.

The library relied on the immunoSEQ multiplex PCR assay. Sourced from immuneACCESS, this table was stored by TCRdb with only in-frame sequences that have V and J called. A share of the clones is absent; for the studies checked, an unresolved V gene accounts for under half, and the remainder has no known explanation. Here the sample has 100,000 to 150,000 clones; around 86% occur a single time. Of the sample, around 9.4% falls within the top ten clones. The rearrangement joined TRBV9 to TRBJ2-1; the D gene could be either TRBD1 or TRBD2, each agreeing at 6 bases. The clonotype comes from a man aged 35 to 55 in good health. Material for sequencing was blood. The nucleotide sequence is TGTGCCAGCAGCGCAGAGAGAGGGGGGTTTTACGATGAGCAGTTCTTC. Translated, this is CASSAERGGFYDEQFF.